The 27 T cell receptor beta chains reported below all come from one sample, sequenced in a study of OX40 agonist ivuxolimab in advanced cancers. Profiled with immunoSEQ multiplex PCR; TCRdb holds only in-frame clones, not every one. The sample shows 55,000 to 85,000 clones, roughly 88% of them seen only once. Sequenced material: CD4+ or CD8+ T cells sorted from blood, taken in a trial of the OX40 agonist ivuxolimab. All receptors derive from an adult with an advanced solid tumor such as melanoma, head and neck, liver or kidney cancer.

This chain uses TRBV5-1 with TRBJ1-5; 9 bases agree with TRBD1. Losses at the gene ends were 4 bases for V and 1 base for J; bases not matched to a gene: 3. The CDR3 has 15 amino acids. Germline CDR1 and CDR2: SGHRS and YFSETQ. Here the CDR3 reads CASSRTGASNQPQHF. For the CDR3, the DNA is TGCGCCAGCAGCCGGACAGGGGCGAGCAATCAGCCCCAGCATTTT.

The CDR3 sequence is CASSLTVETEAFF. The DNA for the CDR3 is TGTGCCAGCAGCCTCACGGTTGAAACTGAAGCTTTCTTT. The V and J genes are TRBV6-6 and TRBJ1-1; no clear D. Germline CDR1 is MNHNY and CDR2 is SVGAGI (reference sequence). There are 13 residues in the CDR3. V shed 6 bases and J shed 5 bases, with 13 bases lying between them.

This clone has only one observation. The gene calls are TRBV6-5 and TRBJ1-5; the D is unclear. Trimming took off 6 bases at V and 0 bases at J, with 12 bases between the two ends. The CDR3 totals 15 residues. The germline V gene has CDR1 MNHEY and CDR2 SVGAGI. The CDR3 sequence is CASRPTGYSNQPQHF. The CDR3, as DNA: TGTGCCAGCAGACCGACGGGTTATAGCAATCAGCCCCAGCATTTT.

V gene TRBV2 combines with J gene TRBJ1-5; D not certain. The V end was cut by 5 bases, the J end by 5 bases, with 13 bases between. The CDR3 loop spans 14 amino acids. Germline loops: CDR1 SNHLY, CDR2 FYNNEI. The CDR3 nucleotides read TGTGCCAGCAGTCTAGACCGCATGTATCAGCCCCAGCATTTT. Its protein product is CASSLDRMYQPQHF.

The chain recombines TRBV5-6 with TRBJ1-1, with TRBD1 matching over 11 bases. With 5 bases clipped from V and 0 bases from J, the junction kept 9 bases outside the gene matches. CDR1 and CDR2 (germline): SGHDT, YYEEEE. The CDR3 sequence is 17 residues long. The CDR3 is CASSEGTGGILNTEAFF. DNA of the CDR3: TGTGCCAGCAGTGAAGGGACAGGGGGAATTCTGAACACTGAAGCTTTCTTT.

This rearrangement joins TRBV11-2 to TRBJ2-7; D may be TRBD2 (5 bases). The CDR3 totals 15 residues. Deletions cut 5 bases from V and 12 bases from J, with 26 bases between. Germline values: CDR1 SGHAT, CDR2 FQNNGV. CDR3 amino acids: CASSVEPVELANRYF. The CDR3, as DNA: TGTGCCAGCAGCGTGGAGCCTGTTGAGCTAGCTAATAGGTACTTC.

Of note for this clone: Additional DNA sequences in this sample encode the identical CDR3. The chain couples TRBV7-3 to TRBJ2-6, with 7 bases matching TRBD1. Germline values: CDR1 SGHTA, CDR2 FQGTGA. This CDR3 contains 15 residues. V trimming: 2 bases; J trimming: 2 bases; junction bases outside the gene matches: 0. CDR3 sequence reads: CASSLQGAGANVLTF. The CDR3 DNA reads TGTGCCAGCAGCTTACAGGGGGCTGGGGCCAACGTCCTGACTTTC.

The V and J genes are TRBV9 and TRBJ1-5; D gene unclear. This CDR3 is 15 amino acids long. V was pared by 6 bases and J by 0 bases, with 13 bases between. Germline values: CDR1 SGDLS, CDR2 YYNGEE. Written as DNA, the CDR3 is TGTGCCAGCATGCTTAAGCCCTATAGCAATCAGCCCCAGCATTTT. This translates into CASMLKPYSNQPQHF.

The chain has TRBV5-1 and TRBJ2-1, with TRBD2 matching over 9 bases. Per germline, CDR1 SGHRS and CDR2 YFSETQ. V lost 5 bases, J lost 6 bases, and 9 bases stayed unmatched. CDR3 length equals 15 residues. The CDR3 protein is CASSQTSGRGNEQFF. The CDR3 DNA sequence: TGCGCCAGCAGTCAGACTAGCGGAAGGGGCAATGAGCAGTTCTTC.

A single count supports this clone. The genes are TRBV6-5 and TRBJ1-6, with TRBD1 identical over 7 bases. The CDR3 runs to 13 residues. J gave up 10 bases and V 6 bases, and 6 bases lay outside the gene matches. Germline assignment: CDR1 MNHEY and CDR2 SVGAGI. In nucleotides, the CDR3 is TGTGCCAGCAGAGACAGGGTAGGATCACCCCTCCACTTT. This codes for CASRDRVGSPLHF.

This clone appeared once. This chain connects TRBV7-7 to TRBJ2-7; perhaps D is TRBD1 or TRBD2 (5 bases each). There are 14 residues in the CDR3. V was pared by 5 bases and J by 4 bases, with 15 bases between. Looked up from germline, CDR1 is SSHAT and CDR2 is FNYEAQ (reference sequence). The DNA of the CDR3 is TGTGCCAGCAGCCCCCAAGAAGGGACGTACGAGCAGTACTTC. This codes for CASSPQEGTYEQYF.

The J gene is TRBJ2-3, the V gene TRBV6-6; tentatively, D is TRBD1 or TRBD2 (5 bases each). Germline CDR1 and CDR2: MNHNY and SVGAGI (reference sequence). Trimming shortened V by 4 bases and J by 4 bases, and 12 bases separated the two germline ends. The CDR3 sequence is 14 residues long. The CDR3 DNA reads as TGTGCCAGCAGTTCCCAGGGAGAGGCAGATACGCAGTATTTT. It is translated as CASSSQGEADTQYF.

The V and J genes are TRBV27 and TRBJ2-7; a possible D gene is TRBD1 (5 bases). V was cut by 1 base and J by 0 bases, with 13 bases left in between. Germline V gene sequence: CDR1 MNHEY, CDR2 SMNVEV (reference sequence). The CDR3 has 16 residues. The CDR3 bases are TGTGCCAGCAGTTTATTTGGTTCTACAGGCTCCTACGAGCAGTACTTC. Translation: CASSLFGSTGSYEQYF.

The chain carries TRBV5-6 and TRBJ2-2, with unresolved D. The CDR3 is 11 amino acids. V lost 4 bases to trimming and J lost 6 bases, with 4 bases between them. Per the germline V gene, CDR1 is SGHDT and CDR2 is YYEEEE. The CDR3 DNA is TGTGCCAGCAGCCTTTCCGGGGAGCTGTTTTTT. This translates into CASSLSGELFF. The full variable domain, completed using reference TRBV5-6 and TRBJ2-2, is DAGVTQSPTHLIKTRGQQVTLRCSPKSGHDTVSWYQQALGQGPQFIFQYYEEEERQRGNFPDRFSGHQFPNYSSELNVNALLLGDSALYLCASSLSGELFFGEGSRLTVL.

The V gene is TRBV30, the J gene TRBJ2-7, with 9 bases matching TRBD1. This CDR3 is built from 13 residues. Germline lookup yields CDR1 GTSNPN and CDR2 SVGIG (reference sequence). J was trimmed by 9 bases and V by 2 bases; bases with no gene match: 8. For the CDR3, the DNA is TGTGCCTGGAGTTTAGGACAGGGGCCGTGGCAGTACTTC. It is translated as CAWSLGQGPWQYF.

The V and J genes are TRBV28 and TRBJ1-2; D uncertain. The CDR3 loop spans 16 amino acids. Germline CDR1 is MDHEN and CDR2 is SYDVKM. The germline V and J ends were trimmed by 5 bases and 0 bases, with 16 bases remaining between them. DNA of the CDR3: TGTGCCAGCAGTCCGGGTGGCGGGCAAGCTAACTATGGCTACACCTTC. Amino acid sequence: CASSPGGGQANYGYTF.

The chain combines TRBV9 with TRBJ1-3; maybe TRBD1 (6 bases). The germline V gene has CDR1 SGDLS and CDR2 YYNGEE. Trimming took off 0 bases at V and 7 bases at J, with 23 bases between the two ends. The CDR3 spans 18 residues. The CDR3 DNA sequence: TGTGCCAGCAGCGTAGAGCCCCACAGGGTTCTCTGGAGGAACACCATATATTTT. As protein: CASSVEPHRVLWRNTIYF.

CDR3: CAISDSHTDSPLHF. The CDR3 DNA reads TGTGCCATCAGCGACAGCCATACTGATTCACCCCTCCACTTT. The rearrangement joins TRBV10-3 to TRBJ1-6, with a possible D match to TRBD1 (5 bases). V dropped 6 bases and J dropped 8 bases, with 14 bases sitting between them. Germline CDR1 ENHRY, CDR2 SYGVKD. The CDR3 consists of 14 residues.

A few counts support this clone. The chain has TRBV9 and TRBJ2-7; 8 bases fit TRBD2. The germline gives CDR1 SGDLS, CDR2 YYNGEE. The CDR3 contains 15 residues. V lost 2 bases, J lost 3 bases, and 7 bases stayed unmatched. The DNA of the CDR3 is TGTGCCAGCAGCGTCGGAGGACTAGCCGGCTACGAGCAGTACTTC. It translates to CASSVGGLAGYEQYF. The full variable domain, in which reference TRBV9 and TRBJ2-7 provide the parts outside the CDR3, is DSGVTQTPKHLITATGQRVTLRCSPRSGDLSVYWYQQSLDQGLQFLIQYYNGEERAKGNILERFSAQQFPDLHSELNLSSLELGDSALYFCASSVGGLAGYEQYFGPGTRLTVT.

The rearrangement uses TRBV27 and TRBJ1-4; D perhaps matches TRBD1 (5 bases). CDR1 and CDR2 (germline): MNHEY, SMNVEV (reference sequence). The CDR3 is made up of 15 amino acids. V dropped 2 bases and J dropped 8 bases, with 15 bases sitting between them. CDR3 bases: TGTGCCAGCAGTTTAGAGTTAGGGACGGACGAAAAACTGTTTTTT. Amino acid sequence: CASSLELGTDEKLFF.

The rearrangement uses TRBV10-3 and TRBJ2-3; D not certain. There are 12 residues in the CDR3. Germline CDR1 reads ENHRY; CDR2 reads SYGVKD. With 4 bases removed from V and 5 bases from J, the gap between germline ends came to 7 bases. The DNA for the CDR3 is TGTGCCATCAGTGGGACGGTAGATACGCAGTATTTT. This translates into CAISGTVDTQYF.

The rearrangement joins TRBV4-1 to TRBJ1-1; TRBD1 is a possible D gene (6 bases). The length of the CDR3 is 16 residues. Germline CDR1 and CDR2: MGHRA and YSYEKL. Trimming pared 1 base from V and 5 bases from J, leaving 17 bases between. The CDR3: CASSQGQGRGGTEAFF. The CDR3 nucleotides are TGCGCCAGCAGCCAAGGTCAGGGCAGGGGCGGGACTGAAGCTTTCTTT.

This rearrangement joins TRBV19 to TRBJ1-2; 9 bases map to TRBD1. The CDR3 spans 16 residues. V lost 5 bases and J lost 4; bases outside the gene matches: 11. Germline loops: CDR1 LNHDA, CDR2 SQIVND (reference sequence). The CDR3 bases are TGTGCCAGTAGTTCCGGGACAGGGATCGATTCCTATGGCTACACCTTC. Amino acids: CASSSGTGIDSYGYTF.

This rearrangement joins TRBV5-8 to TRBJ2-7, with 7 bases fitting TRBD1. Germline-derived CDR1 and CDR2 are SGHTS and YDEGEE. The CDR3 is made up of 13 amino acids. The trim removed 2 bases at V and 8 bases at J, leaving 7 bases unmatched. In nucleotides, the CDR3 is TGTGCCAGCAGCTTCCGAGGACAGGACCAGCAGTACTTC. This codes for CASSFRGQDQQYF.

The gene calls are TRBV9 and TRBJ1-1; D unresolved. The germline V gene encodes CDR1 SGDLS and CDR2 YYNGEE. The CDR3 length is 16 residues. V gave up 3 bases and J gave up 1 base, with 16 bases separating them. CDR3: CASSARTQAPNTEAFF. As DNA, the CDR3 is TGTGCCAGCAGCGCACGAACCCAGGCGCCGAACACTGAAGCTTTCTTT.

The genes are TRBV6-1 and TRBJ1-2; 7 bases fit TRBD1. The germline gives CDR1 MNHNS, CDR2 SASEGT. The CDR3 spans 13 residues. The J segment lost 6 bases and the V segment lost 7 bases, leaving 8 bases of the junction unmatched. CDR3 in amino acids: CASNQQGKDGYTF. DNA of the CDR3: TGTGCCAGCAACCAACAGGGGAAGGATGGCTACACCTTC.

This clone came up a few times. Additional DNA sequences in this sample encode the identical CDR3. The chain recombines TRBV7-2 with TRBJ2-1; 8 bases are a match to TRBD1. This CDR3 comprises 15 residues. Germline assignment: CDR1 SGHTA and CDR2 FQGNSA. The trim removed 1 base at V and 4 bases at J, leaving 3 bases unmatched. This CDR3 reads CASSLVGTGYNEQFF. In nucleotides, the CDR3 is TGTGCCAGCAGCTTAGTCGGGACAGGTTACAATGAGCAGTTCTTC. The full variable domain, completed using reference TRBV7-2 and TRBJ2-1, is GAGVSQSPSNKVTEKGKDVELRCDPISGHTALYWYRQSLGQGLEFLIYFQGNSAPDKSGLPSDRFSAERTGGSVSTLTIQRTQQEDSAVYLCASSLVGTGYNEQFFGPGTRLTVL.